Presented here are 4 T cell receptor beta chains from one specimen sequenced in a study of blood T cells in healthy people across ages. Primers used in a second PCR of about 7 to 12 cycles were a sample-barcoded 5' primer and a J-beta primer mix. Each CDR3 protein is one row after TCRdb ran MiXCR on the 5' RACE reads. The data contain around 850,000 distinct CDR3 sequences, 35% to 40% of them singletons. The specimen was blood. The receptors come from a man aged 18 to 29 in good health.

This clonotype was recorded a few times. The chain recombines TRBV15 with TRBJ1-3; no clear D. V was trimmed by 0 bases and J by 5 bases, leaving 5 bases between them. The CDR3 length is 13 residues. The germline V gene has CDR1 LNHNV and CDR2 YYDKDF (reference sequence). Here the CDR3 DNA reads TGTGCCACCAGCAGAGATCGGAGAAACACCATATATTTT. Its protein is CATSRDRRNTIYF.

The rearrangement joins TRBV25-1 to TRBJ1-2; TRBD1 might be the D (6 bases). Germline V lookup: CDR1 MGHDK, CDR2 SYGVNS. The CDR3 sequence is 18 residues long. The V gene lost 5 bases and the J gene lost 2 bases, with 24 bases spanning the gap. CDR3 sequence: CASSICSGGAKPNYGYTF. In nucleotides, the CDR3 is TGTGCCAGCAGTATATGTTCGGGGGGGGCGAAGCCCAACTATGGCTACACCTTC.

This chain links TRBV14 with TRBJ2-1; D possibly corresponds to TRBD2 (6 bases). V gave up 4 bases and J gave up 3 bases, with 10 bases separating them. Looked up from germline, CDR1 is SGHDN and CDR2 is FVKESK. The CDR3 sequence is 14 residues long. The CDR3 spells CASSPTRNYNEQFF. CDR3 DNA: TGTGCCAGCAGCCCGACTAGGAACTACAATGAGCAGTTCTTC.

This clonotype has more than one count but fewer than ten. The chain joins TRBV6-2 or TRBV6-3 to TRBJ2-5, with 8 bases matching TRBD2. The length of the CDR3 is 16 residues. Trimming removed 1 base from V and 1 base from J; junction bases left unmatched: 5. In germline, CDR1 is MNHEY, CDR2 SVGEGT. The CDR3 loop is CASSYFKAGVQETQYF. CDR3 bases: TGTGCCAGCAGTTACTTCAAAGCGGGGGTCCAAGAGACCCAGTACTTC.